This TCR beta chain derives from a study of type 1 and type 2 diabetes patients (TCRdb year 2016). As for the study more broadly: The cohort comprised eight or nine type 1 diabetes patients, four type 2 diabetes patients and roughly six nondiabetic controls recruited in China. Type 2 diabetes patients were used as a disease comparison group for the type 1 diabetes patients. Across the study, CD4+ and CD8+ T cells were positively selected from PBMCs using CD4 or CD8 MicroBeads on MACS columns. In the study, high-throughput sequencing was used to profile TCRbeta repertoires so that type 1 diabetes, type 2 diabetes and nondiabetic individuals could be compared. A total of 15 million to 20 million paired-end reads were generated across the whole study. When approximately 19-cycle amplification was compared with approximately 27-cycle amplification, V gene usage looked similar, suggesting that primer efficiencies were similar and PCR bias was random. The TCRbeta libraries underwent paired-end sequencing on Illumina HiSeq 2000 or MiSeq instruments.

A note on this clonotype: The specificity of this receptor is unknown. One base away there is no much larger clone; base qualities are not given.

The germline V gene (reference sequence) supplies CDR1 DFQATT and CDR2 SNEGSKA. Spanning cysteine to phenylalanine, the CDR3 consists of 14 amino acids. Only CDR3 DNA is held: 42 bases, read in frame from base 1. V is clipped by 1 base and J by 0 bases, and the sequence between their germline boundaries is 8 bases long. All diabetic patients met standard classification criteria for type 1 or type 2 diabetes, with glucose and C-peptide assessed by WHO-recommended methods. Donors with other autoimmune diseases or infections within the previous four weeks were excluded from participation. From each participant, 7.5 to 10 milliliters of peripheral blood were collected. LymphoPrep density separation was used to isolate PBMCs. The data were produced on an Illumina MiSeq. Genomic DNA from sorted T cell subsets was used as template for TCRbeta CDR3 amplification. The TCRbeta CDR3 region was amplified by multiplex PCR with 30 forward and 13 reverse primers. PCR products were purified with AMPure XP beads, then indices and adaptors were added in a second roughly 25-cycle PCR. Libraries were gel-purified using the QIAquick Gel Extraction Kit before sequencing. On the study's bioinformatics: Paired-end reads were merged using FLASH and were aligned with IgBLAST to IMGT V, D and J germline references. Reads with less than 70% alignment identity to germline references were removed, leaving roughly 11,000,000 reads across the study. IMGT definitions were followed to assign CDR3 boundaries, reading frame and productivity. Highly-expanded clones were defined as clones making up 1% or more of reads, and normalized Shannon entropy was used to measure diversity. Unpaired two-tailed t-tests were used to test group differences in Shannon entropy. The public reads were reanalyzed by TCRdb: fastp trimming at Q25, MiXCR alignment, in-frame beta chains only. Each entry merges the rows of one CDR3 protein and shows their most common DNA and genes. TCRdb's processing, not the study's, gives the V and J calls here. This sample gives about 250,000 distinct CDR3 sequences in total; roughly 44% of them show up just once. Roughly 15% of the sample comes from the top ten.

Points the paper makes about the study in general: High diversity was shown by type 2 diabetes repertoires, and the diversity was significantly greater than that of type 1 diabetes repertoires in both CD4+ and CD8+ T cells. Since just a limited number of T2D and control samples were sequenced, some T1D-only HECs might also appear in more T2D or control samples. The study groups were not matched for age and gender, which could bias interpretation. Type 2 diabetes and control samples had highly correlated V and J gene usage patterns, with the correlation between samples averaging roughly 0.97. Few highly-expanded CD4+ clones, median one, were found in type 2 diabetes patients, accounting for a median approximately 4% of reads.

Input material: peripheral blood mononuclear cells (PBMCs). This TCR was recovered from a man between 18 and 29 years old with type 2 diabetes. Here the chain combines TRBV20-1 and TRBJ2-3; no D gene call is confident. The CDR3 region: CSARVPRSTDTQYF. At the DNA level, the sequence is TGCAGTGCTAGAGTGCCCAGGAGCACAGATACGCAGTATTTT.